Presented here are 15 T cell receptor beta chains from one specimen sequenced in a study of cytomegalovirus exposure and HLA in healthy donors. Primers included in the PCR were 60 Vbeta and 13 Jbeta primers. Profiled with immunoSEQ multiplex PCR; TCRdb holds only in-frame clones, not every one. The table records about 250,000 clones, about 93% of them present only once. Sequenced sample: PBMCs. These receptor sequences come from a girl aged 2 to 10 in good health and CMV-seronegative.

The chain recombines TRBV19 with TRBJ2-3; 12 bases are shared with TRBD2. CDR1 LNHDA and CDR2 SQIVND come from the germline V gene (reference sequence). After removal of 2 bases from V and 1 base from J, the junction contained 1 base not matched to a gene. The CDR3 extends over 16 amino acids. This CDR3 is CASSIRLAGGTDTQYF. The CDR3 DNA follows: TGTGCCAGTAGTATAAGACTAGCGGGAGGCACAGATACGCAGTATTTT.

The chain has TRBV5-4 and TRBJ2-3; possible D gene TRBD2, 6 bases. Germline V CDR1 and CDR2: SGHNT, YYREEE (reference sequence). Trimming removed 5 bases from V and 4 bases from J, with 17 bases in between. The CDR3 is 15 residues long. This CDR3 is CASSRVTREADTQYF. CDR3 bases: TGTGCCAGCAGTCGCGTAACGAGGGAGGCAGATACGCAGTATTTT.

The chain employs TRBV27 and TRBJ2-1; 9 bases match TRBD2. After removal of 4 bases from V and 11 bases from J, the junction contained 9 bases not matched to a gene. This CDR3 contains 14 residues. Germline V lookup: CDR1 MNHEY, CDR2 SMNVEV (reference sequence). In DNA form, the CDR3 reads TGTGCCAGCAGTTATTGGCGGGAGGGCCAAAAGCAGTTCTTC. This gives the protein CASSYWREGQKQFF.

V is TRBV6-1 and J is TRBJ1-3; D is ambiguous. The V and J ends lost 6 bases and 3 bases respectively, with 12 bases between them. CDR1 and CDR2 from the germline V gene are MNHNS and SASEGT. This CDR3 is built from 14 residues. CDR3 loop: CASSTSAGGNTIYF. In DNA form, the CDR3 reads TGTGCCAGCAGCACCTCGGCAGGTGGAAACACCATATATTTT.

V is TRBV7-9 and J is TRBJ2-3, with 7 bases lining up with TRBD2. CDR1 is SEHNR, CDR2 FQNEAQ, per germline (reference sequence). The CDR3 covers 14 residues. The V and J ends lost 7 bases and 2 bases, in that order; junction bases with no gene match: 6. The CDR3 sequence is CASILLADTDTQYF. The DNA for the CDR3 is TGTGCCAGCATCCTCCTAGCGGACACAGATACGCAGTATTTT.

This sequence joins TRBV4-2 and TRBJ1-2; a possible D gene is TRBD1 (6 bases). CDR3 length: 16 residues. The germline V and J ends were trimmed by 0 bases and 4 bases, with 15 bases remaining between them. CDR1 is LGHNA and CDR2 is YNFKEQ in the germline V gene. This CDR3 is CASSQDRAGVTYGYTF. The CDR3 DNA reads TGTGCCAGCAGCCAAGACAGGGCAGGGGTGACCTATGGCTACACCTTC.

The rearrangement joins TRBV5-1 to TRBJ2-2; possible D gene TRBD2, 5 bases. This CDR3 has 13 residues. Deletions cut 0 bases from V and 5 bases from J, with 5 bases between. In germline, CDR1 is SGHRS, CDR2 YFSETQ. The CDR3 here is CASSLGGTGELFF. The CDR3 DNA reads TGCGCCAGCAGCTTGGGAGGGACCGGGGAGCTGTTTTTT.

This clone turned up a few times. The chain combines TRBV14 with TRBJ1-2, with TRBD1 matching 7 bases. Trimming removed 3 bases from V and 7 bases from J; junction bases left unmatched: 5. There are 13 residues in the CDR3. Per germline, CDR1 SGHDN and CDR2 FVKESK. This CDR3 reads CASSQLQGFGYTF. CDR3 in DNA: TGTGCCAGCAGCCAGCTACAGGGGTTTGGCTACACCTTC.

The chain couples TRBV6-6 to TRBJ2-7; 9 nucleotides align to TRBD1. V shed 0 bases and J 4 bases; nucleotides not matched to a gene: 4. Germline loops: CDR1 MNHNY, CDR2 SVGAGI (reference sequence). CDR3 length: 15 amino acids. The CDR3 region is CASSYSGTGLYEQYF. As DNA, the CDR3 is TGTGCCAGCAGTTACTCGGGGACAGGGTTATACGAGCAGTACTTC.

The rearrangement links TRBV19 to TRBJ2-5; perhaps TRBD2 as D (6 bases). CDR1 and CDR2 from the germline V gene are LNHDA and SQIVND (reference sequence). The V end lost 4 bases, the J end lost 0 bases, and 12 bases lay between the germline ends. There are 15 residues in the CDR3. CDR3 DNA sequence: TGTGCCAGTAGTACCCTGGGACTCAACCAAGAGACCCAGTACTTC. It encodes CASSTLGLNQETQYF.

V usage is TRBV30 and J usage is TRBJ1-1; no clear D gene. Germline lookup yields CDR1 GTSNPN and CDR2 SVGIG (reference sequence). CDR3 length: 13 residues. Trimming removed 0 bases at V and 0 bases at J, with 5 bases between. CDR3 nucleotides: TGTGCCTGGAGTGTGAGTGTGAACACTGAAGCTTTCTTT. Encoded protein: CAWSVSVNTEAFF. The full variable domain, rest sourced from reference TRBV30 and TRBJ1-1, is SQTIHQWPATLVQPVGSPLSLECTVEGTSNPNLYWYRQAAGRGLQLLFYSVGIGQISSEVPQNLSASRPQDRQFILSSKKLLLSDSGFYLCAWSVSVNTEAFFGQGTRLTVV.

V usage is TRBV6-1 and J usage is TRBJ1-1; no clear D. This CDR3 has 13 amino acids. With 6 bases removed from V and 2 bases from J, the gap between germline ends came to 10 bases. Germline V gene data show CDR1 as MNHNS and CDR2 as SASEGT. For the CDR3, the DNA is TGTGCCAGCAGCTCGGGATCAAACACTGAAGCTTTCTTT. Its protein product is CASSSGSNTEAFF.

This chain links TRBV7-8 with TRBJ2-7, with D maybe TRBD1 (5 bases). The V end was cut by 5 bases, the J end by 4 bases, with 27 bases between. CDR1 is SGHVS and CDR2 is FQNEAQ in the germline V gene. The CDR3 consists of 18 residues. The CDR3 DNA reads as TGTGCCAGCAGCCAGACCTCCCAGATTGCAGGGCGATCGTACGAGCAGTACTTC. Translating gives CASSQTSQIAGRSYEQYF.

The J gene is TRBJ2-5, the V gene TRBV10-3; 7 bases map to TRBD2. The trim removed 8 bases at V and 5 bases at J, leaving 8 bases unmatched. CDR1 and CDR2 (germline): ENHRY, SYGVKD. This CDR3 has 13 amino acids. In DNA, the CDR3 is TGTGCCATCTGGACGGGAGGCGATGAGACCCAGTACTTC. This encodes CAIWTGGDETQYF.

This chain connects TRBV25-1 to TRBJ1-2; the D is unclear. Trimming cost V 6 bases and J 4 bases, with 18 bases left between them. The CDR3 spans 15 residues. Germline V gene data show CDR1 as MGHDK and CDR2 as SYGVNS. This CDR3 is CASRGVPITTYGYTF. In DNA, the CDR3 is TGTGCCAGCAGGGGAGTGCCGATAACTACCTATGGCTACACCTTC.